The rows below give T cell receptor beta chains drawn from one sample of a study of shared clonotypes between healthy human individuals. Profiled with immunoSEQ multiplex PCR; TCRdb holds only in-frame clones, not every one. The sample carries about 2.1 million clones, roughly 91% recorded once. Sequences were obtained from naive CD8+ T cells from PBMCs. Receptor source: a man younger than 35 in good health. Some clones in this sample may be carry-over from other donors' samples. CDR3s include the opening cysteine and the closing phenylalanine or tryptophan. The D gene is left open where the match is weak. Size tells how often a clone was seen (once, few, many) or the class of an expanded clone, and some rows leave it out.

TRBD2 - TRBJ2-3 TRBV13 TGTGCCAGCAGCGCCCGGGGACTAGCGGGAGTGGGCACAGATACGCAGTATTTT CASSARGLAGVGTDTQYF
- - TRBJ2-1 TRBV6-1 TGTGCCAGCGGGAGGCCCTACAATGAGCAGTTCTTC CASGRPYNEQFF
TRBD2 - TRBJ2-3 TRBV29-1 TGCAGCGTCGTCTCCAGGGCGGGAGCAGATACGCAGTATTTT CSVVSRAGADTQYF
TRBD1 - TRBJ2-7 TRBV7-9 TGTGCCAGCAGCCGTCGGGACAGGGATTCCTACGAGCAGTACTTC CASSRRDRDSYEQYF
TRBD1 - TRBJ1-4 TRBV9 TGTGCCAGCAGCGCCGGGAGGGGGCCCGCTAATGAAAAACTGTTTTTT CASSAGRGPANEKLFF
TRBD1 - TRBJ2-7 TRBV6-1 TGTGCCAGCAGTGTCGTCGGGACAGGGGTGTGGGAGCAGTACTTC CASSVVGTGVWEQYF
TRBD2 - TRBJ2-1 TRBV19 TGTGCCAGTAGTATCCGACTAGCAGAAAATGAGCAGTTCTTC CASSIRLAENEQFF
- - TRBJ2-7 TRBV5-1 TGCGCCAGCAGCTTGGCAGAGGGCGTTTTCCACGAGCAGTACTTC CASSLAEGVFHEQYF
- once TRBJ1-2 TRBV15 TGTGCCACCAGCAGGACTATTCCGGGGCGATCTTATGGCTACACCTTC CATSRTIPGRSYGYTF
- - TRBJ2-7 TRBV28 TGTGCCAGCAGTTTAAGGCAGGGGGGGGACGAGCAGTACTTC CASSLRQGGDEQYF
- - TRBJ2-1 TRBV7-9 TGTGCCAGTATTTACGGGACAGAGCAGTTCTTC CASIYGTEQFF
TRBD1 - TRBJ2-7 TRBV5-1 TGCGCCAGCAGCTTGAGGACAGGAGTCCCTAAGGAGCAGTACTTC CASSLRTGVPKEQYF
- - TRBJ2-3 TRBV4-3 TGCGCCAGCAGCCAAGATCGCGGCAGAACTAGCACAGATACGCAGTATTTT CASSQDRGRTSTDTQYF
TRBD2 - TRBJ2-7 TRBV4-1 TGCGCCAGCAGCTATGGGACTAGTGGTTACGAGCAGTACTTC CASSYGTSGYEQYF
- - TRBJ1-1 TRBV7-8 TGTGCCAGCAGCTTAGCCCTCACTGAAGCTTTCTTT CASSLALTEAFF
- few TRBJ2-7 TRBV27 TGTGCCAGCAGTCTGGCAGGGACGAGTGAGCAGTACTTC CASSLAGTSEQYF
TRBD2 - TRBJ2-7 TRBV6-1 TGTGCCAGCAGTGAACTACGCGGGAGTGTCTACGAGCAGTACTTC CASSELRGSVYEQYF
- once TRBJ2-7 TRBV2 TGTGCCAGCAATGGGATCGCGGGGTACGAGCAGTACTTC CASNGIAGYEQYF
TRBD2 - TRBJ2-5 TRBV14 TGTGCCAGCAGCCAGGGACTAGCGGGAGGACTCCAAGAGACCCAGTACTTC CASSQGLAGGLQETQYF
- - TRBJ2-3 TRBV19 TGTGCCAGTAGTCCAGGAGCCCCAGATACGCAGTATTTT CASSPGAPDTQYF
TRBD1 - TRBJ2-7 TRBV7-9 TGTGCCAGCAGCTTGGCCCCGTCACAGGGGAACGAGCAGTACTTC CASSLAPSQGNEQYF
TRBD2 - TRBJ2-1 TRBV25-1 TGTGCTATTGGGCTAGCGGGAGGGAATGAGCAGTTCTTC CAIGLAGGNEQFF
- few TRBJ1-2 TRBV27 TGTGCCAGCAGTAACGGACGGAACTATGGCTACACCTTC CASSNGRNYGYTF
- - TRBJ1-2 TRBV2 TGTGCCAGCAGTGATGGCGGTATGAACTATGGCTACACCTTC CASSDGGMNYGYTF
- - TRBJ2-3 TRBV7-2 TGTGCCAGCAGCTTAACTAGCAGTAGCACTGATACGCAGTATTTT CASSLTSSSTDTQYF
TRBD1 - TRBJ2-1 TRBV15 TGTGCCACCAACTTATTGACAGGGCGCAACTACAATGAGCAGTTCTTC CATNLLTGRNYNEQFF
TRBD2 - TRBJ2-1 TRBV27 TGTGCCAGCAGTTTACCCCCGGGACTACCTTACAATGAGCAGTTCTTC CASSLPPGLPYNEQFF
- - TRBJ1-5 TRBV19 TGTGCCAGTAGTACTACAGATTATAGCAATCAGCCCCAGCATTTT CASSTTDYSNQPQHF
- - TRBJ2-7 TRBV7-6 TGTGCCAGCAGCTTATGGGGTGGCTCCTACGAGCAGTACTTC CASSLWGGSYEQYF
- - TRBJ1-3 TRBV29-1 TGCAGCGTTGAAGTTGGAGGAAACACCATATATTTT CSVEVGGNTIYF
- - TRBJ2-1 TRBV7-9 TGTGCCAGCAGCTTAGCGGGAGGCCCCCCGTTCTTC CASSLAGGPPFF
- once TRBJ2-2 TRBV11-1 TGTGCCAGCAGCTTAGGGAGGTTCTTCCAGCCTTCCGGGGAGCTGTTTTTT CASSLGRFFQPSGELFF
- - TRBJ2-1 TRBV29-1 TGCAGCGTTGCTCTTCAGGGACTCTACAATGAGCAGTTCTTC CSVALQGLYNEQFF
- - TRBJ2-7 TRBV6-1 TGTGCCAGCAGTGTTTGGTGGCAGGGGAGCTCCTACGAGCAGTACTTC CASSVWWQGSSYEQYF
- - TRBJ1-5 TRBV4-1 TGCGCCAGCAGCCAAGATGGGTCGGCAGTCAATCAGCCCCAGCATTTT CASSQDGSAVNQPQHF
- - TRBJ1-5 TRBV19 TGTGCCAGTAGCGTCAACAGTTTTGAGGGCAATCAGCCCCAGCATTTT CASSVNSFEGNQPQHF
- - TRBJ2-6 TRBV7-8 TGTGCCAGCAGCTTAGCCGAGGGCGGGCCCTATGCTGGGGCCAACGTCCTGACTTTC CASSLAEGGPYAGANVLTF
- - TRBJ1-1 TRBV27 TGTGCCAGCAGTCCATTCAGGGTATTTAACACTGAAGCTTTCTTT CASSPFRVFNTEAFF
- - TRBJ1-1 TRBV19 TGTGCCAGTAGTATTGGACCCTCTGAAGCTTTCTTT CASSIGPSEAFF
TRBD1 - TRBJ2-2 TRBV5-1 TGCGCCAGCAGCTTTAGGACAGGGGGCTCGAACTTAGTAACCGGGGAGCTGTTTTTT CASSFRTGGSNLVTGELFF
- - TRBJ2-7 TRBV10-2 TGCGCCAGCGCTGTGGGGGCGCAATACGAGCAGTACTTC CASAVGAQYEQYF
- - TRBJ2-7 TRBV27 TGTGCCAGCAGTGCAGGAATCTCCTACGAGCAGTACTTC CASSAGISYEQYF
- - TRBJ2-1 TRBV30 TGTGCCTGGAGTAGAGGGGTAGCCTACAATGAGCAGTTCTTC CAWSRGVAYNEQFF
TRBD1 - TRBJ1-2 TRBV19 TGTGCCAGTAGTACACCAGGGGGCAGCGGTGGCTACACCTTC CASSTPGGSGGYTF
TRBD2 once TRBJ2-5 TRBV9 TGTGCCAGCAGCGTAGGATCTAGCGGGAGGGAGACCCAGTACTTC CASSVGSSGRETQYF
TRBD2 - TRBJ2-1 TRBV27 TGTGCCAGCAGTTTATCGACTAGCGCCGATCGGAATGAGCAGTTCTTC CASSLSTSADRNEQFF
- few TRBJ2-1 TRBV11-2 TGTGCCAGCAGCTTATCGGGTGGGCAGGTGCACAATGAGCAGTTCTTC CASSLSGGQVHNEQFF
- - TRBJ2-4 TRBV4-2 TGTGCCAGCAGCCAAGATCCTGGGATCTACTACGACATTCAGTACTTC CASSQDPGIYYDIQYF
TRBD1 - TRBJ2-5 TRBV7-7 TGTGCCGGCTTGACAGGGGAAGGGACCCAGTACTTC CAGLTGEGTQYF
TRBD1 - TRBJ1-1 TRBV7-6 TGTGCCAGCAGCCCCAAAGCCGGACAGGGCCTTGAAGCTTTCTTT CASSPKAGQGLEAFF
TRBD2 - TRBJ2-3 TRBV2 TGTGCCAGCAGTAAAACTAGCGGGGGCACAGATACGCAGTATTTT CASSKTSGGTDTQYF
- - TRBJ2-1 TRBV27 TGTGCCAGTCGGGTCGATGTGAGCTCCTACAATGAGCAGTTCTTC CASRVDVSSYNEQFF
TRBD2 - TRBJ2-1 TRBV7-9 TGTGCCAGCAGCTTCTCTCTAGCGGGAGTCGGAAATGAGCAGTTCTTC CASSFSLAGVGNEQFF